These 17 T cell receptor beta chains were sequenced from one sample in a study of blood T cells in healthy people across ages. Using a J-beta primer mix together with a sample-barcoded 5' primer, a second PCR was run for roughly 6 to 11 cycles. Using its own MiXCR run on the 5' RACE reads, TCRdb lists one record per CDR3 protein. There are over a million distinct CDR3 sequences in the sample; more than 40% occur only once, and around 18% lies in the top ten. Material for sequencing was blood. The receptors derive from a woman in her sixties or seventies in good health.

This clonotype was counted between two and nine times. CDR3 in amino acids: CASSLGLAGVQNIQYF. The CDR3 DNA sequence: TGCGCCAGCAGCTTGGGTCTAGCGGGAGTCCAAAACATTCAGTACTTC. The V gene is TRBV5-1, the J gene TRBJ2-4; 10 positions agree with TRBD2. The V segment lost 0 bases and the J segment 5 bases; nucleotides outside the gene matches: 5. The germline gives CDR1 SGHRS, CDR2 YFSETQ. The CDR3 loop spans 16 amino acids.

The V and J genes are TRBV2 and TRBJ1-1; D is unresolved. This CDR3 is 14 amino acids long. Germline assignment: CDR1 SNHLY and CDR2 FYNNEI. V was cut by 1 base and J by 1 base, with 7 bases left in between. CDR3 bases: TGTGCCAGCAGTGAAGGGCGACAGAACACTGAAGCTTTCTTT. It yields the protein CASSEGRQNTEAFF. The whole variable domain, remainder taken from reference TRBV2 and TRBJ1-1, is EPEVTQTPSHQVTQMGQEVILRCVPISNHLYFYWYRQILGQKVEFLVSFYNNEISEKSEIFDDQFSVERPDGSNFTLKIRSTKLEDSAMYFCASSEGRQNTEAFFGQGTRLTVV.

This chain connects TRBV7-6 to TRBJ2-1, with D possibly matching TRBD2 (6 bases). Trimming pared 9 bases from V and 3 bases from J, leaving 15 bases between. Per the germline V gene, CDR1 is SGHVS and CDR2 is FNYEAQ. CDR3 length: 14 amino acids. The DNA for the CDR3 is TGTGCCAGTTCGGGCGGCGGGAACTACAATGAGCAGTTCTTC. This codes for CASSGGGNYNEQFF. Combining the CDR3 with reference TRBV7-6 and TRBJ2-1 gives the whole variable domain GAGVSQSPRYKVTKRGQDVALRCDPISGHVSLYWYRQALGQGPEFLTYFNYEAQQDKSGLPNDRFSAERPEGSISTLTIQRTEQRDSAMYRCASSGGGNYNEQFFGPGTRLTVL.

The chain combines TRBV12-3 or TRBV12-4 with TRBJ2-3; D call uncertain. V lost 0 bases and J 8 bases, leaving 15 bases between the germline ends. The CDR3 totals 15 residues. The CDR3 DNA follows: TGTGCCAGCAGTTTAGCTCGAGGCGTCTTAGGTACGCAGTATTTT. This sequence encodes CASSLARGVLGTQYF.

The chain recombines TRBV3-1 with TRBJ2-4, with TRBD2 matching over 11 bases. The end of the DNA fits TRBJ2-7 better, so the J call may be wrong. This CDR3 contains 15 residues. Germline CDR1 reads LGHDT; CDR2 reads YNNKEL (reference sequence). The CDR3 is CASSQGTSGRHEQYF. CDR3 DNA: TGTGCCAGCAGCCAAGGGACTAGCGGGCGCCACGAGCAGTACTTC.

Here the CDR3 reads CASTGAAGAYNEQYF. The CDR3 nucleotides read TGTGCCAGCACCGGAGCGGCGGGGGCCTACAATGAGCAGTACTTC. V usage is TRBV2 and J usage is TRBJ2-5, with D perhaps matching TRBD2 (7 bases). The CDR3 contains 15 residues. Trimming shortened V by 7 bases and J by 11 bases, and 26 bases separated the two germline ends. The germline gives CDR1 SNHLY, CDR2 FYNNEI.

This clonotype was recorded once. The rearrangement joins TRBV6-6 to TRBJ1-2; TRBD1 agrees at 8 bases. CDR1 is MNHNY and CDR2 is SVGAGI in the germline V gene (reference sequence). CDR3 length: 14 residues. After removal of 2 bases from V and 6 bases from J, the junction contained 5 bases not matched to a gene. The CDR3 spells CASSYPDRVDGYTF. DNA for the CDR3: TGTGCCAGCAGTTACCCGGACAGGGTGGATGGCTACACCTTC.

V gene TRBV4-2 combines with J gene TRBJ2-3, with a tentative D call TRBD1 (5 bases). Germline CDR1 and CDR2: LGHNA and YNFKEQ. The CDR3 length is 14 residues. V lost 1 base and J 2 bases, leaving 7 bases between the germline ends. CDR3 coding DNA: TGTGCCAGCAGCCAAGGGACACTCACAGATACGCAGTATTTT. Amino acid sequence: CASSQGTLTDTQYF.

This chain uses TRBV29-1 with TRBJ2-5, with no clear D. Germline V gene sequence: CDR1 SQVTM, CDR2 ANQGSEA. This CDR3 spans 12 amino acids. V lost 0 bases and J lost 11, with 13 bases in between. The CDR3 DNA is TGCAGCGTTGAAGAGCTCGGCAATGAGCAGTACTTC. Translating gives CSVEELGNEQYF.

The genes are TRBV7-2 and TRBJ2-3, with 9 bases identical to TRBD2. Germline CDR1 SGHTA, CDR2 FQGNSA. With V trimmed by 8 bases and J by 2 bases, 8 bases remained unmatched. This CDR3 region has 15 residues. The CDR3 loop is CASSWTSAPTDTQYF. The CDR3 DNA reads as TGTGCCAGCTCCTGGACTAGCGCTCCCACAGATACGCAGTATTTT.

This clonotype occurred once. The chain recombines TRBV20-1 with TRBJ2-1; D is unclear. The end of the DNA is better explained by TRBJ2-7, so the J call may be wrong. The CDR3 length is 14 residues. CDR1 and CDR2 from the germline V gene are DFQATT and SNEGSKA (reference sequence). CDR3 amino acids: CSARAPATYNEQYF. The CDR3 nucleotides read TGCAGTGCTAGGGCCCCTGCAACCTACAATGAGCAGTACTTC.

Here the CDR3 reads CSASRGFDGYTF. DNA for the CDR3: TGCAGTGCTAGCAGGGGGTTTGATGGCTACACCTTC. V is TRBV20-1 and J is TRBJ1-2, with 7 bases matching TRBD1. V was clipped by 3 bases and J by 6 bases; unmatched bases: 4. Germline CDR1 reads DFQATT; CDR2 reads SNEGSKA (reference sequence). The CDR3 extends over 12 amino acids.

This chain joins TRBV27 and TRBJ2-7; the D call may be TRBD1 or TRBD2 (7 bases each). V was cut by 5 bases and J by 3 bases, with 11 bases left in between. The CDR3 has 13 amino acids. Germline CDR1 MNHEY, CDR2 SMNVEV (reference sequence). The CDR3 region has the DNA TGTGCCAGCAGTACAGGGGAGGGCTACGAGCAGTACTTC. It codes for CASSTGEGYEQYF.

V gene TRBV6-5 combines with J gene TRBJ2-2; D is undetermined. V dropped 2 bases and J dropped 1 base, with 8 bases sitting between them. Germline CDR1 reads MNHEY; CDR2 reads SVGAGI. The CDR3 covers 15 residues. The DNA of the CDR3 is TGTGCCAGCAGTTACCGACGGTGGAACACCGGGGAGCTGTTTTTT. This translates into CASSYRRWNTGELFF.

The V and J genes are TRBV24-1 and TRBJ2-7; the match to TRBD1 covers 8 bases. Losses at the gene ends were 2 bases for V and 5 bases for J; bases not matched to a gene: 7. This CDR3 comprises 15 residues. Germline lookup yields CDR1 KGHDR and CDR2 SFDVKD. DNA of the CDR3: TGTGCCACCAGTGATTCCGACAGGGGCTTCGACGAGCAGTACTTC. Its protein product is CATSDSDRGFDEQYF.

This clonotype was picked up one time. The V and J genes are TRBV7-9 and TRBJ2-1, with 7 bases that match TRBD1. V dropped 7 bases and J dropped 6; count of bases not matched to a gene: 9. The length of the CDR3 is 14 residues. Germline CDR1 and CDR2: SEHNR and FQNEAQ (reference sequence). The CDR3 reads CASMVGTVGNEQFF. The CDR3 DNA reads as TGTGCCAGCATGGTAGGGACAGTCGGCAATGAGCAGTTCTTC.

This chain links TRBV29-1 with TRBJ2-5; TRBD2 might be the D (6 bases). The end of the DNA fits TRBJ2-1 better, so the J call may be wrong. Germline assignment: CDR1 SQVTM and CDR2 ANQGSEA. This CDR3 has 14 residues. The CDR3: CSVEGGVLQETQFF. DNA of the CDR3: TGCAGCGTTGAAGGGGGGGTCCTCCAAGAGACCCAGTTCTTC.